This T cell receptor (beta chain) was sequenced in a study of CD8+CD57+ T cells in acquired aplastic anemia. The overall study: The mean DNA yield obtained from sorted CD4+ and CD8+ cells came to 3 to 3.5 ug.

The study profiled TCR beta VDJ and CDR3 using genomic DNA as template. Each CDR3 protein gets one entry after TCRdb re-called the reads with MiXCR. The table shows about 160,000 distinct CDR3 sequences, with more than 45% occurring only once. This CDR3 region has 12 residues. CDR1 SGHKS and CDR2 YYEKEE come from the germline V gene (reference sequence). The V end was cut by 4 bases, the J end by 3 bases, with 7 bases between. Patients included in sequencing had previously demonstrated CD8+CD57+ cell expansion by flow cytometry. The diagnosis in all patients was severe acquired aplastic anemia. No therapy was given to patients before blood sampling.

Material for sequencing was sorted CD4+, CD8+, or CD8+CD57+ T cells (not recorded which) from PBMCs. The chain recombines TRBV5-5 with TRBJ1-2; D gene uncertain. This receptor was taken from a human donor with aplastic anemia. The CDR3 nucleotides are TGTGCCAGCAGCCCGGTTGACTATGGCTACACCTTC. It is translated as CASSPVDYGYTF.